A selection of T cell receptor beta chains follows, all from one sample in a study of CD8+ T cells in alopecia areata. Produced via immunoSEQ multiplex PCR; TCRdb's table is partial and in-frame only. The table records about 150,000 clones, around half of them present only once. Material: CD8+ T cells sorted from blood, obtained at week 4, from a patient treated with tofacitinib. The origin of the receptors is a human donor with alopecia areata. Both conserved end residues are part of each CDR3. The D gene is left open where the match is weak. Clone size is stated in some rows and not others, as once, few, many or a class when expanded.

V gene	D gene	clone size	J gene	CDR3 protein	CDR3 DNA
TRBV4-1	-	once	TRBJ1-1	CASSQQALGTEAFF	TGCGCCAGCAGCCAACAGGCACTAGGCACTGAAGCTTTCTTT
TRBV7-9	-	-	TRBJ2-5	CASSTRLAQETQYF	TGTGCCAGCAGCACTAGATTGGCCCAAGAGACCCAGTACTTC
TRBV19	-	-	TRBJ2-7	CASKLTGEYYEQYF	TGTGCCAGTAAACTGACAGGAGAGTACTACGAGCAGTACTTC
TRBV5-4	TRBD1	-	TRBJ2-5	CASSRRDRGPETQYF	TGTGCCAGCAGCCGTAGGGACAGGGGGCCTGAGACCCAGTACTTC
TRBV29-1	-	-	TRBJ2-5	CSVDAGGGQETQYF	TGCAGCGTTGACGCGGGTGGAGGTCAAGAGACCCAGTACTTC
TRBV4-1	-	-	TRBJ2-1	CASSQVRGWEQFF	TGCGCCAGCAGCCAAGTTCGGGGTTGGGAGCAGTTCTTC
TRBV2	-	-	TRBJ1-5	CASSEYRGSQHF	TGTGCCAGCAGTGAATATAGGGGGTCCCAGCATTTT
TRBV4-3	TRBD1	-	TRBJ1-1	CASSQDRGNTEAFF	TGCGCCAGCAGCCAGGACAGGGGAAACACTGAAGCTTTCTTT
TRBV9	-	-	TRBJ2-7	CASSPPAGGAYEQYF	TGTGCCAGCAGCCCGCCGGCCGGGGGAGCCTACGAGCAGTACTTC
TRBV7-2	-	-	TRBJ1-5	CASSLSPREGYSNQPQHF	TGTGCCAGCAGCTTATCCCCAAGGGAGGGATATAGCAATCAGCCCCAGCATTTT
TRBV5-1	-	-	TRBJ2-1	CASSWNYNEQFF	TGCGCCAGCAGCTGGAACTACAATGAGCAGTTCTTC
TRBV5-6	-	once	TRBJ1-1	CASSPGPLFPEAFF	TGTGCCAGCAGCCCGGGACCGCTATTCCCTGAAGCTTTCTTT
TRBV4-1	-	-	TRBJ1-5	CASSLLVGGDQPQHF	TGCGCCAGCAGCCTCCTCGTGGGGGGGGATCAGCCCCAGCATTTT
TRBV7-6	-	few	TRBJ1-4	CASSLKERRVGFGKLFF	TGTGCCAGCAGCTTGAAAGAGCGCAGGGTAGGGTTCGGAAAACTGTTTTTT
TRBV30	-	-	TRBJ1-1	CAWSDREVTEAFF	TGTGCCTGGAGTGACAGGGAGGTTACTGAAGCTTTCTTT
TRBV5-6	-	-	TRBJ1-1	CASSLFSGNTEAFF	TGTGCCAGCAGCTTGTTCTCGGGGAACACTGAAGCTTTCTTT
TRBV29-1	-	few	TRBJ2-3	CSVEGDTQYF	TGCAGCGTTGAAGGGGATACGCAGTATTTT
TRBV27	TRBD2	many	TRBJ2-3	CASSGVLAGGATDTQYF	TGTGCCAGCAGTGGGGTACTAGCGGGGGGGGCCACAGATACGCAGTATTTT
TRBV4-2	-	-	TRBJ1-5	CASSQETGSTQPQHF	TGTGCCAGCAGCCAGGAAACAGGGAGCACTCAGCCCCAGCATTTT
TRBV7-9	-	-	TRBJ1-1	CASSLGRTEAFF	TGTGCCAGCAGCTTAGGCCGGACTGAAGCTTTCTTT
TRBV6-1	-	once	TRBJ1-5	CASRQDFGNQPQHF	TGTGCCAGCAGACAGGATTTCGGGAATCAGCCCCAGCATTTT
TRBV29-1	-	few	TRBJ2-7	CSVAGQGLLRSYEQYF	TGCAGCGTTGCCGGACAAGGGCTGTTGAGGTCCTACGAGCAGTACTTC
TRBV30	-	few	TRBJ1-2	CAWSVQGDIYGYTF	TGTGCCTGGAGTGTACAAGGGGACATCTATGGCTACACCTTC
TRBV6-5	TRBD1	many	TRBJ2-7	CASSPPLDRDGEQYF	TGTGCCAGCAGCCCACCCCTGGACAGGGACGGCGAGCAGTACTTC
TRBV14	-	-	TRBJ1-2	CASSPHLTRNYGYTF	TGTGCCAGCAGCCCGCACCTGACACGCAACTATGGCTACACCTTC
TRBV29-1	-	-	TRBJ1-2	CSVEDPLYGYTF	TGCAGCGTTGAAGATCCACTCTATGGCTACACCTTC
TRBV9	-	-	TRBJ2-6	CASSVRVSGANVLTF	TGTGCCAGCAGCGTTAGAGTGTCTGGGGCCAACGTCCTGACTTTC
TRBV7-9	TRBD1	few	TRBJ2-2	CASSPDRGRTGELFF	TGTGCCAGCAGCCCAGACAGGGGGAGGACCGGGGAGCTGTTTTTT
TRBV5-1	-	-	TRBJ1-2	CASSPSSQADYGYTF	TGCGCCAGCAGCCCAAGTAGCCAAGCTGACTATGGCTACACCTTC
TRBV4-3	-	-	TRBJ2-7	CASSQNQGYEQYF	TGCGCCAGCAGCCAGAACCAGGGTTACGAGCAGTACTTC
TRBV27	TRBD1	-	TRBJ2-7	CASSDRVSYEQYF	TGTGCCAGCAGCGACAGGGTATCCTACGAGCAGTACTTC
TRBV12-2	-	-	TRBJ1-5	CASRQETDHRYSNQPQHF	TGTGCAAGTCGCCAAGAGACCGACCATAGATATAGCAATCAGCCCCAGCATTTT
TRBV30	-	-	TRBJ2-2	CAWSVGSVGTGELFF	TGTGCCTGGAGTGTAGGTAGCGTAGGGACCGGGGAGCTGTTTTTT
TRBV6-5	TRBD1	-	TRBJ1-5	CASSYPRTGANQPQHF	TGTGCCAGCAGTTACCCCCGGACAGGGGCGAATCAGCCCCAGCATTTT
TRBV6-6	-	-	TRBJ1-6	CASRPGQRRALHF	TGTGCCAGCAGACCTGGACAGCGGAGGGCCCTCCACTTT
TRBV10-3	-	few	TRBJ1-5	CAISKGQSLYQPQHF	TGTGCCATCAGTAAGGGCCAGTCGCTTTATCAGCCCCAGCATTTT
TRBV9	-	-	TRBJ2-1	CASSVLRDNEQFF	TGTGCCAGCAGCGTCCTCAGGGACAATGAGCAGTTCTTC